What follows are 32 T cell receptor beta chains derived from one specimen sequenced in a study of CD8 T cells in ankylosing spondylitis. Each CDR3 protein is one row after TCRdb ran MiXCR on the 5' RACE reads. Among 120,000 to 150,000 distinct CDR3 sequences listed, approximately 9.2% were seen once. The sample consisted of synovial fluid, either unsorted or a sorted T cell fraction (not recorded which). The receptor set was obtained from a male donor with ankylosing spondylitis.

This clonotype was found many times. This chain links TRBV7-2 with TRBJ2-3; D remains unclear. V shed 5 bases and J shed 2 bases, with 5 bases lying between them. This CDR3 contains 12 residues. In germline, CDR1 is SGHTA, CDR2 FQGNSA. CDR3 coding DNA: TGTGCCAGCAGCCAATCCACAGATACGCAGTATTTT. This encodes CASSQSTDTQYF.

The rearrangement uses TRBV29-1 and TRBJ1-2; 11 bases are a match to TRBD1. Germline V lookup: CDR1 SQVTM, CDR2 ANQGSEA. This CDR3 has 13 residues. V shed 8 bases and J 7 bases; nucleotides not matched to a gene: 9. CDR3 coding DNA: TGCAGCACAACAGGACAGGGGGCGGCTGGCTACACCTTC. Its protein is CSTTGQGAAGYTF.

The sample holds many counts of this clonotype. This chain joins TRBV7-9 and TRBJ2-5, with D possibly being TRBD2 (5 bases). CDR3 length: 13 amino acids. Per the germline V gene, CDR1 is SEHNR and CDR2 is FQNEAQ (reference sequence). V was trimmed by 8 bases and J by 2 bases, leaving 12 bases between them. The chain's CDR3 is CASALLEQETQYF. DNA for the CDR3: TGTGCCAGCGCCCTACTAGAGCAAGAGACCCAGTACTTC.

This clonotype showed up many times. The rearrangement joins TRBV5-1 to TRBJ1-5; D not certain. Germline loops: CDR1 SGHRS, CDR2 YFSETQ. The CDR3 is made up of 13 amino acids. The V end lost 5 bases, the J end lost 8 bases, and 14 bases lay between the germline ends. CDR3 DNA sequence: TGCGCCAGCAGAGTGGCTCACGGGGAGCCCCAGCATTTT. This gives the protein CASRVAHGEPQHF. Full variable domain (remainder filled in from reference TRBV5-1 and TRBJ1-5): KAGVTQTPRYLIKTRGQQVTLSCSPISGHRSVSWYQQTPGQGLQFLFEYFSETQRNKGNFPGRFSGRQFSNSRSEMNVSTLELGDSALYLCASRVAHGEPQHFGDGTRLSIL.

Of note for this clonotype: A much larger clonotype is one base distant, so this may be a read error. The chain couples TRBV20-1 to TRBJ2-7; D possibly uses TRBD1 or TRBD2 (5 bases each). The ends were cut back, 8 bases at V and 5 bases at J, with 19 bases in the middle. Germline V CDR1 and CDR2: DFQATT, SNEGSKA (reference sequence). CDR3 size: 13 residues. CDR3 sequence reads: CSPALSGHDEQYF. The CDR3 DNA reads TGCAGTCCCGCTTTGTCGGGGCACGACGAGCAGTACTTC.

The genes are TRBV4-3 and TRBJ2-1, with 8 bases fitting TRBD2. CDR3 size: 16 residues. After removal of 1 base from V and 8 bases from J, the junction contained 10 bases not matched to a gene. The germline CDR1 and CDR2 sequences are LGHNA and YSLEER. The CDR3 loop is CASSQGVAGGGYEQFF. In DNA, the CDR3 is TGCGCCAGCAGCCAAGGGGTGGCGGGAGGTGGATATGAGCAGTTCTTC.

Only a few counts were recorded for this clonotype. The chain couples TRBV4-2 to TRBJ2-7, with TRBD1 matching 9 bases. V lost 4 bases and J lost 2; bases outside the gene matches: 6. Germline values: CDR1 LGHNA, CDR2 YNFKEQ. The CDR3 totals 15 residues. The CDR3 bases are TGTGCCAGCAGCCTTCGGACAGGGGAGACCTACGAGCAGTACTTC. This sequence encodes CASSLRTGETYEQYF.

By share, this clonotype ranks as medium-sized. One end of the junction is discordant with germline, which a read error may explain. V gene TRBV12-3 or TRBV12-4 combines with J gene TRBJ2-5; D may be TRBD1 or TRBD2 (6 bases each). The CDR3 runs to 15 residues. The CDR3 nucleotides read TGTGCCAGCCGTTTGAGGGGGTCCGGGGGAGAGACCCAGTACTTC. Its protein is CASRLRGSGGETQYF.

This sequence joins TRBV28 and TRBJ2-1, with TRBD2 matching over 8 bases. V trimming: 6 bases; J trimming: 14 bases; junction bases outside the gene matches: 15. The CDR3 is made up of 14 amino acids. Germline CDR1 and CDR2: MDHEN and SYDVKM. The CDR3 DNA is TGTGCCAGCAGCCTAGCTAGCGGGCTTACCCTCAAGTTCTTC. It translates to CASSLASGLTLKFF.

The J gene is TRBJ1-2, the V gene TRBV12-5; no clear D. The CDR3 totals 13 residues. CDR1 and CDR2 from the germline V gene are LGHNT and FRNRAP. Between the trimmed V and J ends, which lost 4 bases and 4 bases, there was a span of 10 bases. In nucleotides, the CDR3 is TGTGCTAGTGGTTCAGACACCACCTATGGCTACACCTTC. It specifies CASGSDTTYGYTF.

This clonotype has ten or more counts. This chain joins TRBV3-1 and TRBJ2-3; 12 bases line up with TRBD2. CDR3 length: 16 amino acids. The germline CDR1 and CDR2 sequences are LGHDT and YNNKEL (reference sequence). Trimming removed 5 bases from V and 2 bases from J; junction bases left unmatched: 5. CDR3 sequence: CASSDGLAGSTDTQYF. CDR3 sequence (DNA): TGTGCCAGCAGCGATGGACTAGCGGGGTCCACAGATACGCAGTATTTT.

In its sample, this clonotype was seen many times. The V call is TRBV7-2, the J call TRBJ1-6, with D perhaps TRBD1 (6 bases). This CDR3 is built from 16 residues. Germline lookup yields CDR1 SGHTA and CDR2 FQGNSA. Trimming took off 5 bases at V and 0 bases at J, with 11 bases between the two ends. Here the CDR3 DNA reads TGTGCCAGCAGCAAAACCAGGGGCTCCTATAATTCACCCCTCCACTTT. As protein: CASSKTRGSYNSPLHF.

The table lists this clonotype with a few counts. The chain joins TRBV10-3 to TRBJ1-2, with TRBD1 matching over 9 bases. CDR1 is ENHRY and CDR2 is SYGVKD in the germline V gene. The CDR3 is made up of 14 amino acids. J lost 8 bases, V lost 0 bases, and 4 bases had no gene match. Here the CDR3 reads CAISESGQGSGYTF. CDR3 DNA: TGTGCCATCAGTGAGTCCGGACAGGGGTCGGGCTACACCTTC.

This clonotype has a count of ten or more. CDR3 nucleotide sequence: TGTGCCAGCAGCCCCTCCGGGGCTCCTAACTATGGCTACACCTTC. It translates to CASSPSGAPNYGYTF. V gene TRBV3-1 combines with J gene TRBJ1-2; weak D call: TRBD1 (5 bases). The germline V gene has CDR1 LGHDT and CDR2 YNNKEL (reference sequence). The CDR3 spans 15 residues. The germline V and J ends were trimmed by 4 bases and 0 bases, with 12 bases remaining between them.

This clonotype was counted ten times or more. V and J are TRBV5-6 and TRBJ1-1; D is ambiguous. The germline V gene has CDR1 SGHDT and CDR2 YYEEEE. The CDR3 consists of 14 residues. Trimming left V 5 bases short and J 1 base short, with 12 bases between. This chain's CDR3 is CASSRFGENTEAFF. Here the CDR3 DNA reads TGTGCCAGCAGTCGATTCGGGGAGAACACTGAAGCTTTCTTT.

The table lists this clonotype with many counts. The chain combines TRBV20-1 with TRBJ2-5; D ambiguous. Trimming shortened V by 6 bases and J by 2 bases, and 7 bases separated the two germline ends. In germline, CDR1 is DFQATT, CDR2 SNEGSKA (reference sequence). The CDR3 has 11 amino acids. In DNA form, the CDR3 reads TGCAGTGCCTACCAACAAGAGACCCAGTACTTC. This encodes CSAYQQETQYF.

This clonotype was detected a few times. The rearrangement uses TRBV27 and TRBJ2-3, with TRBD2 matching over 7 bases. The trim removed 3 bases at V and 2 bases at J, leaving 11 bases unmatched. CDR3 size: 17 residues. Germline V lookup: CDR1 MNHEY, CDR2 SMNVEV (reference sequence). In DNA, the CDR3 is TGTGCCAGCAGTTTGGGGTGGGGGGGACTGGACACAGATACGCAGTATTTT. It codes for CASSLGWGGLDTDTQYF.

There are many counts of this clonotype. The rearrangement uses TRBV5-1 and TRBJ2-3; 9 nucleotides line up with TRBD2. Germline CDR1 is SGHRS and CDR2 is YFSETQ. The V segment lost 2 bases and the J segment 1 base; nucleotides outside the gene matches: 5. The CDR3 totals 16 residues. CDR3 sequence reads: CASSFLASGGTDTQYF. In nucleotides, the CDR3 is TGCGCCAGCAGCTTTCTGGCTAGCGGGGGCACAGATACGCAGTATTTT.

This clonotype was found a few times. The rearrangement joins TRBV25-1 to TRBJ2-5; 9 nucleotides align to TRBD2. Trimming took 3 bases from V and 2 from J; bases not matched to a gene: 7. The CDR3 is made up of 16 amino acids. Germline V CDR1 and CDR2: MGHDK, SYGVNS. This CDR3 reads CASSEGLLAGQETQYF. For the CDR3, the DNA is TGTGCCAGCAGTGAGGGCCTACTAGCGGGTCAAGAGACCCAGTACTTC.

This chain uses TRBV28 with TRBJ1-6; no definite D call. Germline V lookup: CDR1 MDHEN, CDR2 SYDVKM. The CDR3 spans 18 residues. The V gene lost 5 bases and the J gene lost 0 bases, with 17 bases spanning the gap. CDR3 nucleotides: TGTGCCAGCAGTCCCCTAGGCCTCTCCAGCTCCTATAATTCACCCCTCCACTTT. It yields the protein CASSPLGLSSSYNSPLHF.

This clonotype was observed a handful of times. The V gene is TRBV7-8, the J gene TRBJ2-3, with unresolved D. In germline, CDR1 is SGHVS, CDR2 FQNEAQ. The CDR3 sequence is 13 residues long. The V and J ends lost 5 bases and 0 bases respectively, with 6 bases between them. CDR3 in amino acids: CASSRYSTDTQYF. The CDR3 DNA is TGTGCCAGCAGCCGGTACAGCACAGATACGCAGTATTTT. Full variable domain (missing parts from reference TRBV7-8 and TRBJ2-3): GAGVSQSPRYKVAKRGQDVALRCDPISGHVSLFWYQQALGQGPEFLTYFQNEAQLDKSGLPSDRFFAERPEGSVSTLKIQRTQQEDSAVYLCASSRYSTDTQYFGPGTRLTVL.

On this clonotype itself: In this CDR3 the conserved last residue, phenylalanine or tryptophan, is missing, so a read error is likely. The CDR3 DNA is TGTGCCAGCAGCCCCGGACCAGTCACCGGGGCACTGTTTTGT. It is translated as CASSPGPVTGALFC. The rearrangement links TRBV4-2 to TRBJ2-2, with D perhaps being TRBD1 or TRBD2 (5 bases each). The germline V gene encodes CDR1 LGHNA and CDR2 YNFKEQ. V was cut by 4 bases and J by 14 bases, with 20 bases left in between. This CDR3 contains 14 residues.

This clonotype showed up many times. The chain joins TRBV7-2 to TRBJ2-2, with unresolved D. Per the germline V gene, CDR1 is SGHTA and CDR2 is FQGNSA. With 1 base removed from V and 8 bases from J, the gap between germline ends came to 8 bases. This CDR3 is built from 13 residues. This CDR3 reads CASSLEARGELFF. CDR3 nucleotide sequence: TGTGCCAGCAGCTTAGAGGCCCGGGGGGAGCTGTTTTTT.

CDR3 DNA sequence: TGTGCCAGCAGTGCCTCGGGGGGGGACTATGGCTACACCTTC. As protein: CASSASGGDYGYTF. V gene TRBV12-3 or TRBV12-4 combines with J gene TRBJ1-2, with D perhaps matching TRBD1 (5 bases). CDR3 size: 14 residues. Between the trimmed V and J ends, which lost 5 bases and 3 bases, there was a span of 13 bases.

This sequence joins TRBV6-1 and TRBJ2-5, with D maybe TRBD1 (6 bases). Germline-derived CDR1 and CDR2 are MNHNS and SASEGT. V lost 5 bases and J 1 base, leaving 14 bases between the germline ends. This CDR3 is 15 amino acids long. CDR3 DNA: TGTGCCAGCAGTCTCCTTACAGGGTCCCAAGAGACCCAGTACTTC. This encodes CASSLLTGSQETQYF.

The table lists this clonotype with many counts. This chain joins TRBV28 and TRBJ2-4; D possibly corresponds to TRBD2 (5 bases). V shed 3 bases and J shed 9 bases, with 15 bases lying between them. CDR1 MDHEN and CDR2 SYDVKM come from the germline V gene. The CDR3 totals 14 residues. The CDR3: CASSFTAPGSIQYF. CDR3 sequence (DNA): TGTGCCAGCAGTTTTACCGCACCGGGGAGCATTCAGTACTTC.

The chain has TRBV29-1 and TRBJ2-7; TRBD2 might be the D (6 bases). This CDR3 is 12 amino acids long. V was trimmed by 7 bases and J by 0 bases, leaving 10 bases between them. CDR1 is SQVTM, CDR2 ANQGSEA, per germline. CDR3 in amino acids: CSALGGSYEQYF. CDR3 sequence (DNA): TGCAGCGCGCTGGGGGGCTCCTACGAGCAGTACTTC.

Notes on this clonotype: A much larger clone lies one base from this, so it may be a read error. V usage is TRBV7-6 and J usage is TRBJ2-3; D remains unclear. Trimming took 5 bases from V and 2 from J, leaving 8 bases between them. Germline-derived CDR1 and CDR2 are SGHVS and FNYEAQ. The CDR3 covers 13 residues. Here the CDR3 reads CASSPPITDTQYF. For the CDR3, the DNA is TGTGCCAGCAGCCCCCCTATCACAGATACGCAGTATTTT.

This clonotype has a handful of counts. The chain recombines TRBV4-2 with TRBJ2-2; tentative D call: TRBD1 (6 bases). CDR3 length equals 16 residues. Germline CDR1 and CDR2: LGHNA and YNFKEQ. The V end was cut by 4 bases, the J end by 4 bases, with 16 bases between. CDR3 bases: TGTGCCAGCAGCCCACAGTGGGGGCCGGTCACCGGGGAGCTGTTTTTT. Encoded protein: CASSPQWGPVTGELFF.

This clonotype was seen a handful of times. V is TRBV19 and J is TRBJ1-4, with TRBD1 matching 9 bases. CDR3 length equals 15 residues. CDR1 and CDR2 (germline): LNHDA, SQIVND (reference sequence). Trimming at V came to 6 bases and at J to 7 bases, leaving 9 bases not matched to a gene. CDR3 region: CASRTRGTGFEKLFF. In nucleotides, the CDR3 is TGTGCCAGTAGAACCCGCGGGACAGGGTTTGAAAAACTGTTTTTT. The variable domain in full, completed from reference TRBV19 and TRBJ1-4, reads DGGITQSPKYLFRKEGQNVTLSCEQNLNHDAMYWYRQDPGQGLRLIYYSQIVNDFQKGDIAEGYSVSREKKESFPLTVTSAQKNPTAFYLCASRTRGTGFEKLFFGSGTQLSVL.

Ten or more counts support this clonotype. This chain links TRBV7-9 with TRBJ2-7; 9 nucleotides line up with TRBD1. The V gene's germline CDR1 is SEHNR and CDR2 FQNEAQ (reference sequence). CDR3 size: 14 residues. V shed 6 bases and J 3 bases; nucleotides not matched to a gene: 6. CDR3 region: CASRKGQGYYEQYF. The CDR3 coding sequence is TGTGCCAGCAGAAAGGGACAGGGATACTACGAGCAGTACTTC.

The genes are TRBV5-1 and TRBJ2-5; a weak D match, TRBD2 (7 bases). Germline CDR1 reads SGHRS; CDR2 reads YFSETQ. The V end lost 5 bases, the J end lost 5 bases, and 13 bases lay between the germline ends. There are 13 residues in the CDR3. CDR3 sequence (DNA): TGCGCCAGCAGTACACAGGGAGGGGAGACCCAGTACTTC. Encoded protein: CASSTQGGETQYF.